The 3 T cell receptor beta chains reported below all come from one sample, sequenced in a study of glioma-infiltrating T cells after dendritic cell vaccination. TCRdb's copy holds only in-frame clones and misses some; the assay was immunoSEQ multiplex PCR. The sample has approximately 84,000 clones; 85% to 90% are singletons. Material: blood, obtained before dendritic cell vaccination. Every receptor here comes from a human donor with glioblastoma.

The gene calls are TRBV18 and TRBJ2-7, with D possibly TRBD1 on 6 matching bases. The germline V and J ends were trimmed by 3 bases and 4 bases, with 10 bases remaining between them. This CDR3 comprises 13 residues. Germline CDR1 KGHSH, CDR2 LQKENI. The CDR3 DNA follows: TGTGCCAGCTCACCGCAGGGGATGTACGAGCAGTACTTC. Translated, it gives CASSPQGMYEQYF.

V usage is TRBV5-1 and J usage is TRBJ1-2; a weak D match, TRBD1 (5 bases). Trimming shortened V by 0 bases and J by 1 base, and 7 bases separated the two germline ends. CDR1 and CDR2 from the germline V gene are SGHRS and YFSETQ. CDR3 size: 14 residues. The CDR3 is CASSLAGGNYGYTF. CDR3 DNA sequence: TGCGCCAGCAGCTTGGCCGGGGGTAACTATGGCTACACCTTC.

The chain carries TRBV19 and TRBJ1-5, with D possibly matching TRBD1 (5 bases). V lost 1 base to trimming and J lost 0 bases, with 10 bases between them. CDR1 LNHDA and CDR2 SQIVND come from the germline V gene (reference sequence). The CDR3 contains 16 residues. The CDR3 nucleotides are TGTGCCAGTAGTATAGGCAGGGAACTTAGCAATCAGCCCCAGCATTTT. Translated: CASSIGRELSNQPQHF.